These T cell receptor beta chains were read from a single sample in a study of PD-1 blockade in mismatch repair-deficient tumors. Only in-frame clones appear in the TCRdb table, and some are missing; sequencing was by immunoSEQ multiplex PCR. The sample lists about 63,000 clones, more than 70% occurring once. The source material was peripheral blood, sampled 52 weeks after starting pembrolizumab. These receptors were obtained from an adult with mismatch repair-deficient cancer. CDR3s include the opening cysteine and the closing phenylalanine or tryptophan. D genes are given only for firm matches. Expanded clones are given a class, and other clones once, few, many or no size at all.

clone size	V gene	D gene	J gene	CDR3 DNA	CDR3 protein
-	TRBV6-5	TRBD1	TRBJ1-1	TGTGCCAGCAGATTGACAGGGTCTGGGAGCACTGAAGCTTTCTTT	CASRLTGSGSTEAFF
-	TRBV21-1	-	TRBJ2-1	TGTGCCAGCAGCAAATTCCACAGGGGGCTAGCCTACAATGAGCAGTTCTTC	CASSKFHRGLAYNEQFF
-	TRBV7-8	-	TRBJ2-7	TGTGCCAGCAGCCCCGCTTCCGCGGCTAGGGACGAGCAGTACTTC	CASSPASAARDEQYF
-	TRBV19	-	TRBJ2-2	TGTGCCAGTAATTGGAACACCGGGGAGCTGTTTTTT	CASNWNTGELFF
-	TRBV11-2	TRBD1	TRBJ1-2	TGTGCCAGCAGCTTAGCGGACAGGGCGACCTATGGCTACACCTTC	CASSLADRATYGYTF
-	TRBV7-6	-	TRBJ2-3	TGTGCCAGCAGCTTAGCGGGGGAGTGGGATACGCAGTATTTT	CASSLAGEWDTQYF
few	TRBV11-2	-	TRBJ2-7	TGTGCCAGCAGCTTTAACGAGGCCTACGAGCAGTACTTC	CASSFNEAYEQYF
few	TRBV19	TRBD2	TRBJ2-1	TGTGCCAGTAGTACGGTGGGAGGGAGCAATGAGCAGTTCTTC	CASSTVGGSNEQFF
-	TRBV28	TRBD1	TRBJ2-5	TGTGCCACCAGTTTACTTAGCAGGGGGCTATGGGAGACCCAGTACTTC	CATSLLSRGLWETQYF
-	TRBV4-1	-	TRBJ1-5	TGCGCCAGCAGCCAAACTCAATGGTGGGCGACCCAGCATTTT	CASSQTQWWATQHF
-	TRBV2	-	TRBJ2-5	TGTGCCAGCAGTGGTAGAGGAACGCTGAAGACCCAGTACTTC	CASSGRGTLKTQYF
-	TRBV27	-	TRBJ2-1	TGTGCCAGCAGTCCCGTCGGCGGTGAGCAGTTCTTC	CASSPVGGEQFF
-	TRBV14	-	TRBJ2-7	TGTGCCAGCAGCCTCCGGACTTTCTACGAGCAGTACTTC	CASSLRTFYEQYF
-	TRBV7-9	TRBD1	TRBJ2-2	TGTGCCAGCAGCTTAGTGGGACAGCCGAACACCGGGGAGCTGTTTTTT	CASSLVGQPNTGELFF
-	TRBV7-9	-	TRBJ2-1	TGTGCCAGCAGCCCCTCAGAAGAGAGGGGATTCAATGAGCAGTTCTTC	CASSPSEERGFNEQFF
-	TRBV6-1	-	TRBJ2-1	TGTGCCAGCCTTCTACAATCGAAGCAGTTCTTC	CASLLQSKQFF
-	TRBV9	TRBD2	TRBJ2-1	TGTGCCAGCACGGAGGGGCCTAGCGGGAGCAATGAGCAGTTCTTC	CASTEGPSGSNEQFF
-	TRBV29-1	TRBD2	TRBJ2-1	TGCAGCGTCCCGGGACTAGCGGGAGCGGATGAGCAGTTCTTC	CSVPGLAGADEQFF
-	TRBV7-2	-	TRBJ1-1	TGTGCCAGCAGCTTAGCTGATTCGGGCACTGAAGCTTTCTTT	CASSLADSGTEAFF
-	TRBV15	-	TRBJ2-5	TGTGCCACCAGCAGAGATAGGAGACACCTTCAAGAGACCCAGTACTTC	CATSRDRRHLQETQYF
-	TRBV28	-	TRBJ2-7	TGTGCCAGCAGTTCCTCTATCCCCGGGAGATCCTACGAGCAGTACTTC	CASSSSIPGRSYEQYF
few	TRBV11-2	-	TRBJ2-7	TGTGCCAGCAGTCCTGACGGAAAGCAGTACTTC	CASSPDGKQYF
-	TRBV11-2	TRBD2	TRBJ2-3	TGTGCCAGCAGCTTAGGGAGATGGACTAGCGGGAGAACAGATACGCAGTATTTT	CASSLGRWTSGRTDTQYF
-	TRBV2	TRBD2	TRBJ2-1	TGTGCCAGCAGGGGACTAGCGGGAGGACTGAGCTCCTACAATGAGCAGTTCTTC	CASRGLAGGLSSYNEQFF
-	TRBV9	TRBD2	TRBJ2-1	TGTGCCAGCAGCGCCACTAGCGGGACGGGCAATGAGCAGTTCTTC	CASSATSGTGNEQFF
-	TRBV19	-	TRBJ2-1	TGTGCCAGTAGCATGACAGAGCCCTCCTACAATGAGCAGTTCTTC	CASSMTEPSYNEQFF
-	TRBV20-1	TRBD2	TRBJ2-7	TGCAGTGCGGGGAGGGCGGATGAGCAGTACTTC	CSAGRADEQYF
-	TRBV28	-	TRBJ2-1	TGTGCCAGCAGTTCGTCTCATAGGAGCTCCTACAATGAGCAGTTCTTC	CASSSSHRSSYNEQFF
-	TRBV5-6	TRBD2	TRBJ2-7	TGTGCCAGCAGCTTTGGGACTAACGAGCAGTACTTC	CASSFGTNEQYF
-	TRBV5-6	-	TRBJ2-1	TGTGCCAGCAGCCCGTGGGGGGCCCCCTACAATGAGCAGTTCTTC	CASSPWGAPYNEQFF
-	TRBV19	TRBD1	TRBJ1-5	TGTGCCAGTAGTGTGACAGGGGGCAATCAGCCCCAGCATTTT	CASSVTGGNQPQHF
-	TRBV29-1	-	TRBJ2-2	TGCAGCGTTGTACACAACACCGGGGAGCTGTTTTTT	CSVVHNTGELFF
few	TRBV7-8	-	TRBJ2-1	TGTGCCAGCAGCCCCGGGACAGAGCAGTTCTTC	CASSPGTEQFF
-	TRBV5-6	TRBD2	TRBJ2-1	TGTGCCAGCAGCTTGGCGGCTAGCGGGCCCTACAATGAGCAGTTCTTC	CASSLAASGPYNEQFF
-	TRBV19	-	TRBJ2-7	TGTGCCAGTACCCCCGGGCCGGATTACGAGCAGTACTTC	CASTPGPDYEQYF
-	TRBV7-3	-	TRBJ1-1	TGTGCCAGCAGTCCCGTAATGAACACTGAAGCTTTCTTT	CASSPVMNTEAFF
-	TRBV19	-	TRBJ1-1	TGTGCCAGTAGGGCGACACTTAACACTGAAGCTTTCTTT	CASRATLNTEAFF
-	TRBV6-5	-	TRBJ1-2	TGTGCCAGCAAGAAAGGACTTAACTATGGCTACACCTTC	CASKKGLNYGYTF
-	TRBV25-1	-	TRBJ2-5	TGTGCCAGCAGTGAGGGGGCAGAGACCCAGTACTTC	CASSEGAETQYF
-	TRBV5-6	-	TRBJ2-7	TGTGCCAGCAGCTTGGCCCTTACCCTCTACGAGCAGTACTTC	CASSLALTLYEQYF
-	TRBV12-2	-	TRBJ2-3	TGTGCAAGTCGCTTAGCCCGGGACAGGGGAACAGATACGCAGTATTTT	CASRLARDRGTDTQYF
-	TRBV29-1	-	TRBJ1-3	TGCAGCGTTAGGACGGGAGGAAACACCATATATTTT	CSVRTGGNTIYF
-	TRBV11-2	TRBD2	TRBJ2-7	TGTGCCAGCAGCTTATGGCCTAGCGGAAGCTCCTACGAGCAGTACTTC	CASSLWPSGSSYEQYF
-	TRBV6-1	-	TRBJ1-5	TGTGCCAGCAGTGAAGCAATGACAGTGGGTCAGCCCCAGCATTTT	CASSEAMTVGQPQHF
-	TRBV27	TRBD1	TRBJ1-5	TGTGCCAGCAGTTTCGACAGGGAGCGGCCCCAGCATTTT	CASSFDRERPQHF
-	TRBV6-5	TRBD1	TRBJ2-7	TGTGCCAGCAGTCTTGCCGGGACAGGTTCCTACGAGCAGTACTTC	CASSLAGTGSYEQYF
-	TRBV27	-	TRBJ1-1	TGTGCCAGCAACCCGATCACCCCAGGGGATGGCGTCACTGAAGCTTTCTTT	CASNPITPGDGVTEAFF
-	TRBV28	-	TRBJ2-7	TGTGCCAGCAGTTTTCGTATCCACGAGCAGTACTTC	CASSFRIHEQYF
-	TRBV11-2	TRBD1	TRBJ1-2	TGTGCCAGCAGCCTCCCGTCCCGGACAGGGGTTGGCTACACCTTC	CASSLPSRTGVGYTF
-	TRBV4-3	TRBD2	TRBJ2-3	TGCGCCAGCAGCCAAGATATGGCGGGAGGGCCCGGAGATACGCAGTATTTT	CASSQDMAGGPGDTQYF
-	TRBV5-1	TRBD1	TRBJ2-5	TGCGCCAGCAGCCCTAACGGACAGGGGCAAGAGACCCAGTACTTC	CASSPNGQGQETQYF
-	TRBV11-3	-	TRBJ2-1	TGTGCCAGCAGCTTAACTTGGCAGTACAATGAGCAGTTCTTC	CASSLTWQYNEQFF
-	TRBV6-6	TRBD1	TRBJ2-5	TGTGCCAGCAGGACAGGGGTTTGGGAGACCCAGTACTTC	CASRTGVWETQYF
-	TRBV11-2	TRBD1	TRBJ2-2	TGTGCCAGCAGCTCTCCCGGGACAGGGTTAACGACCGGGGAGCTGTTTTTT	CASSSPGTGLTTGELFF
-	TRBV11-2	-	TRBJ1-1	TGTGCCAGCAGCTCCGGGACCGGAGGGGAAGCTTTCTTT	CASSSGTGGEAFF
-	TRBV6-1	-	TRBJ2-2	TGTGCCAGCACCGAGCTAGGGTCGGGCGGGGAGCTGTTTTTT	CASTELGSGGELFF
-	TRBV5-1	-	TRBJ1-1	TGCGCCAGCAGCTTGGGTGGGGGGCGAGAAGGCACTGAAGCTTTCTTT	CASSLGGGREGTEAFF
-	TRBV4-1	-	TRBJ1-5	TGCGCCAGCAGCCAGCACCTACATAGCAATCAGCCCCAGCATTTT	CASSQHLHSNQPQHF
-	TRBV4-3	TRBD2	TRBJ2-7	TGCGCCAGCAGCCAAGATACTAGCGGGAGGACTTTCCACGAGCAGTACTTC	CASSQDTSGRTFHEQYF